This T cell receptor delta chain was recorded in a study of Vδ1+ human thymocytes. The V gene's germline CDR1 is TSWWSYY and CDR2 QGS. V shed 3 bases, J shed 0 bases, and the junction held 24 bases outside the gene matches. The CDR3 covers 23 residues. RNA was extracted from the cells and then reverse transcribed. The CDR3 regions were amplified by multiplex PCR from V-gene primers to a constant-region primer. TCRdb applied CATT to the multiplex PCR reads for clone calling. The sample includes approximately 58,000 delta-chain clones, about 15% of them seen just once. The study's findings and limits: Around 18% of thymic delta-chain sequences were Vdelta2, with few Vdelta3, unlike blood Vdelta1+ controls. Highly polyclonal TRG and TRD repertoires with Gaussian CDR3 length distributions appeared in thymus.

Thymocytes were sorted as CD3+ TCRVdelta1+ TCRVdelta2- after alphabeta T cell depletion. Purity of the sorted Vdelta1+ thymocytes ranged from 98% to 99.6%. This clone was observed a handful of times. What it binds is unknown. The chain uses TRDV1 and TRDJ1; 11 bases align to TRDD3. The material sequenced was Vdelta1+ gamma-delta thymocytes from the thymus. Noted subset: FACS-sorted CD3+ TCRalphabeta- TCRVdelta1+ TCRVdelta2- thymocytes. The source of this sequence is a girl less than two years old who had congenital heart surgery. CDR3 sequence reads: CALGEVKSREPLLGDKHTDKLIF. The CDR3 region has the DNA TGTGCTCTTGGGGAGGTCAAATCCAGGGAGCCTCTACTGGGGGATAAACACACCGATAAACTCATCTTT.